One sample yielded the 9 T cell receptor beta chains listed below, sequenced in a study of cytomegalovirus exposure and HLA in healthy donors. 60 Vbeta and 13 Jbeta primers were used in PCR. Assay: immunoSEQ multiplex PCR; the TCRdb copy retains only in-frame clones and omits some. The sample has some 66,000 clones, 78% seen once; the top ten hold approximately 9.8%. The material sequenced was PBMCs. The receptor set was obtained from a middle-aged man in good health and CMV-seronegative.

This clone turned up a few times. The V gene is TRBV5-1, the J gene TRBJ1-1; D is perhaps TRBD1 (6 bases). Trimming removed 3 bases from V and 0 bases from J, with 12 bases in between. Germline CDR1 and CDR2: SGHRS and YFSETQ. This CDR3 is built from 15 residues. The CDR3 is CASSYGTLVNTEAFF. CDR3 in DNA: TGCGCCAGCAGCTACGGGACACTAGTGAACACTGAAGCTTTCTTT.

The rearrangement joins TRBV5-6 to TRBJ2-5; 7 nucleotides match TRBD2. Per the germline V gene, CDR1 is SGHDT and CDR2 is YYEEEE. CDR3 length: 14 amino acids. The trim removed 10 bases at V and 5 bases at J, leaving 14 bases unmatched. The chain's CDR3 is CAGLLLADWETQYF. CDR3 nucleotide sequence: TGTGCCGGCCTCCTCCTAGCGGACTGGGAGACCCAGTACTTC.

The rearrangement links TRBV2 to TRBJ1-1; the match to TRBD1 covers 10 bases. Germline V gives CDR1 SNHLY, CDR2 FYNNEI. This CDR3 comprises 14 residues. V shed 7 bases and J 6 bases; nucleotides not matched to a gene: 8. CDR3 loop: CASKTGGGLAEAFF. Here the CDR3 DNA reads TGTGCCAGCAAGACAGGGGGCGGTCTGGCTGAAGCTTTCTTT.

The gene calls are TRBV29-1 and TRBJ1-1; D remains ambiguous. The CDR3 consists of 13 residues. Germline V gives CDR1 SQVTM, CDR2 ANQGSEA. Trimming cost V 4 bases and J 4 bases, with 13 bases left between them. CDR3 DNA sequence: TGCAGCGTTGGGGCCACCGCGGGCACTGAAGCTTTCTTT. Translating it yields CSVGATAGTEAFF.

This chain links TRBV5-1 with TRBJ2-1, with TRBD2 matching 8 bases. With 1 base clipped from V and 6 bases from J, the junction kept 3 bases outside the gene matches. The length of the CDR3 is 14 residues. Germline V CDR1 and CDR2: SGHRS, YFSETQ. For the CDR3, the DNA is TGCGCCAGCAGCTTGCTAGCGGGTGGCAATGAGCAGTTCTTC. Residues: CASSLLAGGNEQFF.

On this clone: One end of the junction varies from germline; a read error may be responsible. Other DNA sequences in the same sample also yield this CDR3. This chain uses TRBV5-5 with TRBJ2-7; 12 nucleotides match TRBD2. Per germline, CDR1 SGHKS and CDR2 YYEKEE (reference sequence). The CDR3 sequence is 16 residues long. CDR3 region: CASSPRLAGDYYEQYF. The CDR3 DNA follows: TGCGCCAGCAGCCCTCGACTAGCGGGGGATTACTACGAGCAGTACTTC.

The chain joins TRBV7-4 to TRBJ1-3; tentative D call: TRBD1 (5 bases). Germline V gene lookup returns CDR1 SGHVT and CDR2 SQSDAQ. V lost 1 base, J lost 0 bases, and 10 bases lay in between. The CDR3 length is 16 residues. This chain's CDR3 is CASSLGWGHSGNTIYF. CDR3 nucleotides: TGTGCCAGCAGCTTAGGGTGGGGCCACTCTGGAAACACCATATATTTT.

The chain combines TRBV5-6 with TRBJ2-7; D is perhaps TRBD1 (5 bases). V was cut by 4 bases and J by 3 bases, with 23 bases left in between. The germline V gene encodes CDR1 SGHDT and CDR2 YYEEEE. CDR3 length equals 17 residues. CDR3: CASSPGMTATEDYEQYF. CDR3 coding DNA: TGTGCCAGCAGCCCCGGAATGACAGCCACTGAGGACTACGAGCAGTACTTC.

V gene TRBV19 combines with J gene TRBJ2-3, with 8 bases aligning to TRBD2. Germline V gives CDR1 LNHDA, CDR2 SQIVND (reference sequence). V lost 8 bases and J lost 4; bases outside the gene matches: 14. The CDR3 covers 16 residues. The CDR3 loop is CASQKVTAGDSDTQYF. The DNA of the CDR3 is TGTGCCAGTCAAAAGGTGACAGCGGGAGACTCAGATACGCAGTATTTT. The complete variable domain, with remaining parts taken from reference TRBV19 and TRBJ2-3, reads DGGITQSPKYLFRKEGQNVTLSCEQNLNHDAMYWYRQDPGQGLRLIYYSQIVNDFQKGDIAEGYSVSREKKESFPLTVTSAQKNPTAFYLCASQKVTAGDSDTQYFGPGTRLTVL.